A single sample is the source of the 17 T cell receptor beta chains below, sequenced in a study of blood T cells in healthy people across ages. A second PCR, run for about 6 to 11 cycles, used a sample-barcoded 5' primer plus a J-beta primer mix. Using its own MiXCR run on the 5' RACE reads, TCRdb lists one record per CDR3 protein. The sample carries 550,000 to 700,000 distinct CDR3 sequences, 27% recorded once. The sequencing sample was made of blood. Receptor source: a woman in her 70s in good health.

This clonotype occurred a few times. This chain links TRBV10-3 with TRBJ2-5; 8 bases map to TRBD2. The CDR3 spans 15 residues. Germline V gene lookup returns CDR1 ENHRY and CDR2 SYGVKD. V shed 6 bases, J shed 4 bases, and the junction held 10 bases outside the gene matches. CDR3 nucleotide sequence: TGTGCCATCAGGGGTAGCGGGGTCGCTGGAGAGACCCAGTACTTC. It is translated as CAIRGSGVAGETQYF.

This clonotype appeared a few times. The chain recombines TRBV7-2 with TRBJ2-7; D perhaps matches TRBD2 (6 bases). This CDR3 has 15 residues. The germline V gene encodes CDR1 SGHTA and CDR2 FQGNSA. The V and J ends lost 3 bases and 2 bases respectively, with 14 bases between them. In DNA, the CDR3 is TGTGCCAGCAGCTTTTACGGGGGAGTCGCCTACGAGCAGTACTTC. Its translation: CASSFYGGVAYEQYF.

Comment on this clonotype: This could be a read error, since a much larger clone is one nucleotide away. The chain is built from TRBV4-3 and TRBJ1-2, with D possibly being TRBD1 (5 bases). V lost 4 bases and J lost 8, with 20 bases in between. This CDR3 is 15 amino acids long. Germline V lookup: CDR1 LGHNA, CDR2 YSLEER. The CDR3 DNA sequence: TGCGCCAGCAGCCCACGCACTTATTCTGGGACGGGCTACACCTTC. This translates into CASSPRTYSGTGYTF.

V gene TRBV18 combines with J gene TRBJ1-4, with D unclear. CDR1 KGHSH and CDR2 LQKENI come from the germline V gene. The CDR3 is 15 amino acids. Trimming cost V 8 bases and J 5 bases, with 18 bases left between them. The CDR3 reads CASAQSRTENEKLFF. DNA of the CDR3: TGTGCCAGCGCCCAGTCTCGGACGGAGAATGAAAAACTGTTTTTT.

This clonotype appeared a single time. The J gene is TRBJ2-3, the V gene TRBV10-3, with 7 positions matching TRBD1. This CDR3 has 13 amino acids. V shed 6 bases, J shed 0 bases, and the junction held 0 bases outside the gene matches. CDR1 is ENHRY and CDR2 is SYGVKD in the germline V gene. For the CDR3, the DNA is TGTGCCATCAGGGGACAGAGCACAGATACGCAGTATTTT. Amino acids: CAIRGQSTDTQYF.

V and J are TRBV20-1 and TRBJ1-1; D unresolved. CDR1 DFQATT and CDR2 SNEGSKA come from the germline V gene (reference sequence). CDR3 size: 13 residues. The DNA of the CDR3 is TGCAGCGCTGAAATAGCTCCTAACACTGAAGCTTTCTTT. It translates to CSAEIAPNTEAFF.

The J gene is TRBJ2-2, the V gene TRBV2; D not certain. CDR3 size: 14 residues. Trimming left V 2 bases short and J 2 bases short, with 6 bases between. Germline V gene sequence: CDR1 SNHLY, CDR2 FYNNEI. This CDR3 is CASSEYTNTGELFF. As DNA, the CDR3 is TGTGCCAGCAGTGAATATACCAACACCGGGGAGCTGTTTTTT.

This clonotype was seen repeatedly, ten times or more. The chain has TRBV12-3 or TRBV12-4 and TRBJ1-5, with D perhaps matching TRBD1 (6 bases). The CDR3 sequence is 13 residues long. V dropped 6 bases and J dropped 6 bases, with 12 bases sitting between them. The CDR3 DNA reads as TGTGCCAGCAGACGAGAGGACAGTCAGCCCCAGCATTTT. Amino acids: CASRREDSQPQHF.

This sequence joins TRBV9 and TRBJ1-6, with D unresolved. Per the germline V gene, CDR1 is SGDLS and CDR2 is YYNGEE. CDR3 length: 13 amino acids. V lost 4 bases, J lost 7 bases, and 9 bases lay in between. The DNA for the CDR3 is TGTGCCAGCAGCCCTCATCCAAATTCACCCCTCCACTTT. Its protein is CASSPHPNSPLHF.

The rearrangement joins TRBV6-1 to TRBJ2-7; D gene unclear. V was cut by 7 bases and J by 1 base, with 17 bases left in between. Germline V gene data show CDR1 as MNHNS and CDR2 as SASEGT. CDR3 length equals 15 residues. CDR3 region: CASKLERANSYEQYF. The CDR3 nucleotides are TGTGCCAGCAAGTTGGAGAGAGCGAATTCCTACGAGCAGTACTTC.

The rearrangement joins TRBV25-1 to TRBJ2-5; the D gene is possibly TRBD2 (6 bases). The CDR3 totals 14 residues. The V end lost 5 bases, the J end lost 1 base, and 11 bases lay between the germline ends. The V gene's germline CDR1 is MGHDK and CDR2 SYGVNS. The CDR3: CASSSHGGQETQYF. CDR3 coding DNA: TGTGCCAGCAGTTCGCACGGGGGCCAAGAGACCCAGTACTTC.

This clonotype was seen a few times. V is TRBV7-8 and J is TRBJ2-6; 7 bases align to TRBD1. CDR1 is SGHVS, CDR2 FQNEAQ, per germline. V dropped 5 bases and J dropped 0; count of bases not matched to a gene: 7. The CDR3 extends over 17 amino acids. DNA for the CDR3: TGTGCCAGCAGCCAAGGACAGGTCCTCTCTGGGGCCAACGTCCTGACTTTC. Its translation is CASSQGQVLSGANVLTF. Looking up the rest from reference TRBV7-8 and TRBJ2-6 gives the full variable domain: GAGVSQSPRYKVAKRGQDVALRCDPISGHVSLFWYQQALGQGPEFLTYFQNEAQLDKSGLPSDRFFAERPEGSVSTLKIQRTQQEDSAVYLCASSQGQVLSGANVLTFGAGSRLTVL.

V is TRBV20-1 and J is TRBJ2-3; D is perhaps TRBD2 (5 bases). Trimming removed 3 bases from V and 0 bases from J, with 10 bases in between. The CDR3 is 14 amino acids. The germline V gene has CDR1 DFQATT and CDR2 SNEGSKA (reference sequence). The CDR3 reads CSASGRGSTDTQYF. The CDR3 DNA is TGCAGTGCTAGTGGTCGGGGAAGCACAGATACGCAGTATTTT.

This clonotype was recorded a few times. The V call is TRBV3-1, the J call TRBJ1-5, with D hard to call. This CDR3 is built from 14 residues. The V end lost 0 bases, the J end lost 4 bases, and 7 bases lay between the germline ends. Germline lookup yields CDR1 LGHDT and CDR2 YNNKEL (reference sequence). The CDR3 spells CASSQEGWNQPQHF. CDR3 DNA: TGTGCCAGCAGCCAAGAAGGGTGGAATCAGCCCCAGCATTTT.

The V gene is TRBV30, the J gene TRBJ2-5, with 8 bases lining up with TRBD2. J lost 5 bases, V lost 0 bases, and 8 bases had no gene match. The V gene's germline CDR1 is GTSNPN and CDR2 SVGIG (reference sequence). The CDR3 has 15 amino acids. CDR3 coding DNA: TGTGCCTGGAGTGTACGAGGGGCTAGCGGGGAGACCCAGTACTTC. The encoded protein is CAWSVRGASGETQYF. The variable domain in full, completed from reference TRBV30 and TRBJ2-5, reads SQTIHQWPATLVQPVGSPLSLECTVEGTSNPNLYWYRQAAGRGLQLLFYSVGIGQISSEVPQNLSASRPQDRQFILSSKKLLLSDSGFYLCAWSVRGASGETQYFGPGTRLLVL.

The chain couples TRBV20-1 to TRBJ1-2, with D unresolved. CDR3 size: 13 residues. Trimming pared 1 base from V and 2 bases from J, leaving 8 bases between. From germline, CDR1 is DFQATT and CDR2 SNEGSKA (reference sequence). CDR3 protein: CSARATFNYGYTF. The CDR3 region has the DNA TGCAGTGCTAGAGCGACATTCAACTATGGCTACACCTTC.

The V gene is TRBV20-1, the J gene TRBJ2-7; a weak D match, TRBD1 (5 bases). Trimming left V 4 bases short and J 0 bases short, with 13 bases between. Germline CDR1 reads DFQATT; CDR2 reads SNEGSKA (reference sequence). This CDR3 contains 14 residues. CDR3 sequence reads: CSAKFRTYSYEQYF. The CDR3, as DNA: TGCAGTGCTAAGTTCCGGACATACTCCTACGAGCAGTACTTC.